These T cell receptor beta chains were read from a single sample in a study of blood T cell repertoires in COVID-19. Sequenced by immunoSEQ multiplex PCR; TCRdb stores in-frame clones only, minus some. The repertoire has approximately 300,000 clones, roughly 90% of them found once; the top ten carry roughly 6.8%. Specimen: peripheral blood. These TCRs come from a woman aged 30 to 39 with COVID-19, enrolled during active disease. Both conserved end residues are part of each CDR3. Fields, in order: CDR3 DNA, CDR3 protein, J gene, V gene, D gene, clone size. D genes are given only for firm matches. Expanded clones are given a class, and other clones once, few, many or no size at all.

TGTGCCAGCAGCCGCGCCGGGACAGGGAGAGATACGCAGTATTTT	CASSRAGTGRDTQYF	TRBJ2-3	TRBV6-5	TRBD1	NA
TGTGCCAGCTCCGGGGGTGCCTATGGCTACACCTTC	CASSGGAYGYTF	TRBJ1-2	TRBV25-1	NA	NA
TGTGCCAGCAGCTTCGGACAGCTTGGAGGCAATCAGCCCCAGCATTTT	CASSFGQLGGNQPQHF	TRBJ1-5	TRBV7-8	NA	NA
TGTGCCAGCAGCTCCCGATACGCGGGAGGGACCTACGAGCAGTACTTC	CASSSRYAGGTYEQYF	TRBJ2-7	TRBV5-4	TRBD2	once
TGTGCCAGCAGTCCCTCGACAGGGGGCGGCACTGAAGCTTTCTTT	CASSPSTGGGTEAFF	TRBJ1-1	TRBV6-5	TRBD1	NA
TGTGCCAGCAGTTATCCGGGACAGGGGGCGGTAGAAGCTTTCTTT	CASSYPGQGAVEAFF	TRBJ1-1	TRBV28	TRBD1	NA
TGCGCCAGCAGCTTGGAAGGGACAAGGCGCTCTGGAAACACCATATATTTT	CASSLEGTRRSGNTIYF	TRBJ1-3	TRBV5-1	NA	NA
TGTGCCAGCAGGCGGGGGAGGGCAATGCAGCAGTTCTTC	CASRRGRAMQQFF	TRBJ2-1	TRBV13	TRBD2	once
TGTGCCAGCAGCCTAAGACTAGCGGGCACAGATACGCAGTATTTT	CASSLRLAGTDTQYF	TRBJ2-3	TRBV3-1/TRBV3-2	TRBD2	NA
TGTGCCAGCAGCTCCCCAGAGGAGAGCTCCTACGAGCAGTACTTC	CASSSPEESSYEQYF	TRBJ2-7	TRBV7-9	NA	NA
TGCGCCAGCAGCGGGACCTATGGGGGCAAACAGCCCCAGCATTTT	CASSGTYGGKQPQHF	TRBJ1-5	TRBV4-3	NA	NA
TGCGCCAGCAGCCTGGGGGGATGGACGGCTGAAGCTTTCTTT	CASSLGGWTAEAFF	TRBJ1-1	TRBV4-1	NA	NA
TGTGCCAGCAGTGAAACTATGAGCAGGGGCCATGAGCAGTTCTTC	CASSETMSRGHEQFF	TRBJ2-1	TRBV2	NA	NA
TGTGCCAGCAGCGTAGGGCGGCTGAACACTGAAGCTTTCTTT	CASSVGRLNTEAFF	TRBJ1-1	TRBV9	NA	NA
TGCGCCAGCAGCCAAGAGTTTAGCGGGCCGTACCAAGAGACCCAGTACTTC	CASSQEFSGPYQETQYF	TRBJ2-5	TRBV4-1	TRBD2	NA
TGTGCCACCTACAGGGGGGACACCGGGGAGCTGTTTTTT	CATYRGDTGELFF	TRBJ2-2	TRBV6-5	TRBD1	NA